This TCR beta chain was sequenced for a study of blood T cell dynamics during melanoma immunotherapy. Germline loops: CDR1 SGHTA, CDR2 FQGTGA. Trimming at V came to 5 bases and at J to 4 bases, leaving 3 bases not matched to a gene. The CDR3 covers 14 residues. The time point: pre-treatment baseline. Produced via immunoSEQ multiplex PCR; TCRdb's table is partial and in-frame only. This sample has 9,000 to 13,000 clones, with 80% to 90% found just once. The chain employs TRBV7-3 and TRBJ2-3; 10 positions agree with TRBD2. The material was blood, obtained from a patient treated with checkpoint blockade. This receptor was identified in a human donor with melanoma. This CDR3 is CASSNLAGADTQYF. The CDR3 nucleotides read TGTGCCAGCAGCAACCTAGCGGGGGCAGATACGCAGTATTTT. The whole variable domain, remainder taken from reference TRBV7-3 and TRBJ2-3, is GAGVSQTPSNKVTEKGKYVELRCDPISGHTALYWYRQSLGQGPEFLIYFQGTGAADDSGLPNDRFFAVRPEGSVSTLKIQRTERGDSAVYLCASSNLAGADTQYFGPGTRLTVL.